These 8 T cell receptor beta chains share one sample of origin, sequenced in a study of T cells after yellow fever vaccination. From the 5' RACE reads, TCRdb called clonotypes with MiXCR, one entry per CDR3 protein. The table has fewer than 450,000 distinct CDR3 sequences, roughly 7.5% seen once. The specimen was PBMCs, collected 35 to 50 days after the first yellow fever vaccination. These receptors were taken from a man aged 18 to 30 who received the YFV17D yellow fever vaccine.

This clonotype was recorded a few times. The chain combines TRBV14 with TRBJ2-7; D tentatively fits TRBD1 or TRBD2 (5 bases each). Germline V lookup: CDR1 SGHDN, CDR2 FVKESK. The CDR3 extends over 14 amino acids. The V gene lost 5 bases and the J gene lost 0 bases, with 11 bases spanning the gap. The CDR3, as DNA: TGTGCCAGCAGCTCCCGGGACCTCTCCTACGAGCAGTACGTC. It specifies CASSSRDLSYEQYV.

This clonotype was seen a few times. This chain uses TRBV7-2 with TRBJ1-1; no firm D call. V was clipped by 1 base and J by 4 bases, with 16 bases between them. This CDR3 is 16 amino acids long. Germline-derived CDR1 and CDR2 are SGHTA and FQGNSA. The CDR3 DNA follows: TGTGCCAGCAGCTTAGGGCCAGTGGATTTGCTCACTGAAGCTTTCTTT. Amino acids: CASSLGPVDLLTEAFF.

The V call is TRBV5-1, the J call TRBJ2-2; TRBD2 matches 14 bases. Germline V CDR1 and CDR2: SGHRS, YFSETQ. This CDR3 comprises 21 residues. Germline trimming cut 2 bases from V and 3 bases from J; bases unmatched to any gene: 15. The CDR3: CASSFPTRGTSGGIDTGELFF. The CDR3 region has the DNA TGCGCCAGCAGCTTCCCGACCCGCGGGACTAGCGGGGGCATAGACACCGGGGAGCTGTTTTTT. Supplemented by reference TRBV5-1 and TRBJ2-2, the full variable domain reads KAGVTQTPRYLIKTRGQQVTLSCSPISGHRSVSWYQQTPGQGLQFLFEYFSETQRNKGNFPGRFSGRQFSNSRSEMNVSTLELGDSALYLCASSFPTRGTSGGIDTGELFFGEGSRLTVL.

This clonotype was seen ten or more times. The chain carries TRBV20-1 and TRBJ1-6, with D unclear. The ends were cut back, 2 bases at V and 8 bases at J, with 10 bases in the middle. The germline gives CDR1 DFQATT, CDR2 SNEGSKA (reference sequence). This CDR3 has 13 amino acids. The CDR3 sequence: CSARYGGDSPLHF. The DNA for the CDR3 is TGCAGTGCTAGATACGGCGGTGATTCACCCCTCCACTTT.

The chain recombines TRBV12-3 or TRBV12-4 with TRBJ2-2; D is possibly TRBD2 (5 bases). The CDR3 has 15 residues. V shed 6 bases and J shed 4 bases, with 15 bases lying between them. CDR3 in DNA: TGTGCCAGCAGGGGAGCGGCGGCGGGCACCGGGGAGCTGTTTTTT. Its translation: CASRGAAAGTGELFF.

There are a few counts of this clonotype. This chain joins TRBV11-3 and TRBJ2-5, with D possibly matching TRBD2 (6 bases). Germline-derived CDR1 and CDR2 are SGHNT and YENEEA. The length of the CDR3 is 16 residues. V was trimmed by 8 bases and J by 0 bases, leaving 19 bases between them. The CDR3 sequence: CASHSHWLANQETQYF. CDR3 bases: TGTGCCAGCCACTCCCACTGGCTAGCGAACCAAGAGACCCAGTACTTC.

The V and J genes are TRBV3-1 and TRBJ2-5; D gene uncertain. Trimming took 1 base from V and 5 from J, leaving 8 bases between them. This CDR3 region has 13 residues. Germline CDR1 reads LGHDT; CDR2 reads YNNKEL (reference sequence). CDR3 DNA: TGTGCCAGCAGCCAAGCAAGTCGGGAGACCCAGTACTTC. Translating gives CASSQASRETQYF.

This clonotype was counted a few times. The chain employs TRBV10-3 and TRBJ1-1; possibly TRBD1 for D (5 bases). Per the germline V gene, CDR1 is ENHRY and CDR2 is SYGVKD. The CDR3 is 13 amino acids. V lost 7 bases to trimming and J lost 1 base, with 10 bases between them. Here the CDR3 DNA reads TGTGCCATCACCGGGACGGAGAACACTGAAGCTTTCTTT. Its protein is CAITGTENTEAFF.